This is a list of T cell receptor beta chains from one sample in a study of spatial heterogeneity in lung cancer. From the 5' RACE reads, TCRdb called clonotypes with MiXCR, one entry per CDR3 protein. The table records just under 45,000 distinct CDR3 sequences, approximately 22% of them present only once. This material consisted of PBMCs, taken at follow-up. These receptor sequences come from a female donor with early-stage non-small cell lung cancer. CDR3s include the opening cysteine and the closing phenylalanine or tryptophan. A D gene is named only where the DNA matches it firmly. Where a row states a size, it is once, few, many or the class of an expanded clone; other rows omit it.

J gene	clone size	V gene	D gene	CDR3 DNA	CDR3 protein
TRBJ1-2	NA	TRBV11-2	NA	TGTGCCAGCAGCTTCGGGGCGACCTATGGCTACACCTTC	CASSFGATYGYTF
TRBJ1-2	many	TRBV5-1	NA	TGCGCCAGCAGCTTGGCCAGGGAACCTGGCTACACCTTC	CASSLAREPGYTF
TRBJ2-1	once	TRBV10-3	TRBD1	TGTGCCATCAGTGAGGGTCAGACAGGGACGGAGTTCTTC	CAISEGQTGTEFF
TRBJ2-1	NA	TRBV2	NA	TGTGCCACCTCGCGGGTCGTTGAGCAGTTCTTC	CATSRVVEQFF
TRBJ1-1	few	TRBV4-1	NA	TGCGCCAGCAGCCAAGGGCCATTCACTGAAGCTTTCTTT	CASSQGPFTEAFF
TRBJ1-4	few	TRBV7-9	NA	TGTGCCAGCAGTTCGCAGCCCGGCGAAAAACTGTTTTTT	CASSSQPGEKLFF
TRBJ1-1	NA	TRBV20-1	NA	TGCAGTGCTAGGGGCAGTCTGGGGAACACTGAAGCTTTCTTT	CSARGSLGNTEAFF
TRBJ2-3	few	TRBV7-3	NA	TGTGCCAGCAGCTCTAGCACAGATACGCAGTATTTT	CASSSSTDTQYF
TRBJ2-7	NA	TRBV7-8	TRBD1	TGTGCCAGCAGCCTACAGGGGGGATTTGAGCAGTACTTC	CASSLQGGFEQYF
TRBJ1-1	NA	TRBV12-3/TRBV12-4	TRBD1	TGTGCCAGCAGTCCTAGGACAGGCGAAGCTTTCTTT	CASSPRTGEAFF
TRBJ2-1	NA	TRBV20-1	NA	TGCAGTTCACGGGGGATGGGCCTCAATGAGCAGTTCTTC	CSSRGMGLNEQFF
TRBJ1-1	few	TRBV7-9	TRBD1	TGTGCCAGCAGCCAGCTCGGACAGGGGAACACTGAAGCTTTCTTT	CASSQLGQGNTEAFF
TRBJ2-3	many	TRBV7-3	TRBD2	TGTGCCAGCAGCGATCCGCTTTTAGCGGGGGGCTCTGATACGCAGTATTTT	CASSDPLLAGGSDTQYF
TRBJ1-1	many	TRBV27	NA	TGTGCCAGCAGTTTCGGTGTCTTAGGGGCTTCTAACACTGAAGCTTTCTTT	CASSFGVLGASNTEAFF
TRBJ1-1	NA	TRBV20-1	NA	TGCAGTGCTTCCAGACCCTGGAACACTGAAGCTTTCTTT	CSASRPWNTEAFF
TRBJ2-7	many	TRBV12-3/TRBV12-4	TRBD2	TGTGCCAGCAGTTTGGGCCCCCCCTTCGCTAGCGGGCGCTACGAGCAGTACTTC	CASSLGPPFASGRYEQYF